The rows below give T cell receptor beta chains drawn from one sample of a study of blood T cell repertoires in COVID-19. Only in-frame clones appear in the TCRdb table, and some are missing; sequencing was by immunoSEQ multiplex PCR. The sample yields over 250,000 clones, approximately 89% seen once. Sample: PBMCs or T cells enriched from blood (not recorded which). The receptor source for this set is a woman younger than 45 who had recovered from COVID-19. Both conserved end residues are part of each CDR3. The order of the fields is clone size, J gene, V gene, D gene, CDR3 DNA, CDR3 protein. D genes are given only for firm matches. Clone size, where shown, is once, few, many, or a class for clones that have expanded.

clone size: -
J gene: TRBJ2-7
V gene: TRBV19
D gene: -
CDR3 DNA: TGTGCCAGTAGGCGGGCGGGCGAGCAGTACTTC
CDR3 protein: CASRRAGEQYF

clone size: few
J gene: TRBJ2-2
V gene: TRBV28
D gene: -
CDR3 DNA: TGTGCCAGCAGGCCTGGAGGAGAGGAGCTGTTTTTT
CDR3 protein: CASRPGGEELFF

clone size: once
J gene: TRBJ2-1
V gene: TRBV7-2
D gene: TRBD2
CDR3 DNA: TGTGCCAGCAGCTTCGGGGGGGCCCGGCGTAATGAGCAGTTCTTC
CDR3 protein: CASSFGGARRNEQFF

clone size: -
J gene: TRBJ1-4
V gene: TRBV3-1/TRBV3-2
D gene: TRBD1
CDR3 DNA: TGTGCCAGCAGCCCGGGACAGGCTCTTGGAGGAAAACTGTTTTTT
CDR3 protein: CASSPGQALGGKLFF

clone size: -
J gene: TRBJ1-1
V gene: TRBV2
D gene: -
CDR3 DNA: TGTGCCACCGCAGGGGCTCCGAACACTGAAGCTTTCTTT
CDR3 protein: CATAGAPNTEAFF

clone size: -
J gene: TRBJ2-7
V gene: TRBV7-2
D gene: -
CDR3 DNA: TGTGCCAGCAGCTTAGAATCACAGGTAGTGCGAGAGCAGTACTTC
CDR3 protein: CASSLESQVVREQYF

clone size: -
J gene: TRBJ2-3
V gene: TRBV18
D gene: TRBD2
CDR3 DNA: TGTGCCAGCTCACCACAGCGGGGGGGGGCAGATACGCAGTATTTT
CDR3 protein: CASSPQRGGADTQYF

clone size: -
J gene: TRBJ1-1
V gene: TRBV7-9
D gene: TRBD1
CDR3 DNA: TGTGCCAGCAGCTCCCCGAGGGACAGGGGGCCAATGAACACTGAAGCTTTCTTT
CDR3 protein: CASSSPRDRGPMNTEAFF

clone size: -
J gene: TRBJ1-2
V gene: TRBV4-3
D gene: -
CDR3 DNA: TGCGCCAGCAGCCAAGATCTCGAGACAGCCTATGGCTACACCTTC
CDR3 protein: CASSQDLETAYGYTF

clone size: once
J gene: TRBJ1-1
V gene: TRBV30
D gene: -
CDR3 DNA: TGTGCCTGGAGTGTAGGCGTTGGGCACACTGAAGCTTTCTTT
CDR3 protein: CAWSVGVGHTEAFF

clone size: -
J gene: TRBJ2-2
V gene: TRBV11-3
D gene: TRBD1
CDR3 DNA: TGTGCCAGCAGCCCCGGGACAGGGAAAGGGGAGCTGTTTTTT
CDR3 protein: CASSPGTGKGELFF

clone size: -
J gene: TRBJ1-4
V gene: TRBV7-4
D gene: -
CDR3 DNA: TGTGCCAACAGCACCCATCACCAGGGGTGGGATGAAAAACTGTTTTTT
CDR3 protein: CANSTHHQGWDEKLFF

clone size: -
J gene: TRBJ2-4
V gene: TRBV5-1
D gene: TRBD1
CDR3 DNA: TGCGCCAGCAGCTTAGGGGCCACAGGGGGAGAGAACATTCAGTACTTC
CDR3 protein: CASSLGATGGENIQYF

clone size: once
J gene: TRBJ2-7
V gene: TRBV30
D gene: TRBD2
CDR3 DNA: TGTGCCTGGAGCCTGGGGGGGACCTACGAGCAGTACTTC
CDR3 protein: CAWSLGGTYEQYF

clone size: -
J gene: TRBJ1-5
V gene: TRBV7-2
D gene: TRBD1
CDR3 DNA: TGTGCCAGCAACCAGGGGGCCCCTCGTAGCAATCAGCCCCAGCATTTT
CDR3 protein: CASNQGAPRSNQPQHF

clone size: -
J gene: TRBJ2-7
V gene: TRBV6-5
D gene: TRBD1
CDR3 DNA: TGTGCCAGCAGCCGACAGGGGGACGGCGAGCAGTACTTC
CDR3 protein: CASSRQGDGEQYF

clone size: -
J gene: TRBJ1-6
V gene: TRBV5-6
D gene: -
CDR3 DNA: TGTGCCAGCAGCGAGGGACTTCATAATTCACCCCTCCACTTT
CDR3 protein: CASSEGLHNSPLHF

clone size: -
J gene: TRBJ2-7
V gene: TRBV11-3
D gene: TRBD1
CDR3 DNA: TGTGCCAGCAGCCCTGGATTAGGGGGCGCGTACTACGAGCAGTACTTC
CDR3 protein: CASSPGLGGAYYEQYF

clone size: once
J gene: TRBJ1-3
V gene: TRBV6-5
D gene: -
CDR3 DNA: TGTGCCAGCACCTGGGAGGCCTTGGTTGGAAACACCATATATTTT
CDR3 protein: CASTWEALVGNTIYF

clone size: -
J gene: TRBJ1-1
V gene: TRBV29-1
D gene: -
CDR3 DNA: TGCAGCGTTGAAGTCGGAGTACCCGGGACTGAAGCTTTCTTT
CDR3 protein: CSVEVGVPGTEAFF

clone size: -
J gene: TRBJ2-7
V gene: TRBV4-1
D gene: TRBD2
CDR3 DNA: TGCGCCAGCAGCCGGGACGCTGGGGGGGTCGACGAGCAGTACTTC
CDR3 protein: CASSRDAGGVDEQYF

clone size: -
J gene: TRBJ1-6
V gene: TRBV27
D gene: TRBD1
CDR3 DNA: TGTGCCAGCAGTTTAGCGACAGGGAATAATTCACCCCTCCACTTT
CDR3 protein: CASSLATGNNSPLHF

clone size: -
J gene: TRBJ2-3
V gene: TRBV10-2
D gene: -
CDR3 DNA: TGCGCCAGCAGTGAACCAGGGCCAGATACGCAGTATTTT
CDR3 protein: CASSEPGPDTQYF

clone size: -
J gene: TRBJ2-1
V gene: TRBV10-1
D gene: TRBD2
CDR3 DNA: TGCGCCAGCAGTCAACTAAGCGGGGTGCACAATGAGCAGTTCTTC
CDR3 protein: CASSQLSGVHNEQFF

clone size: once
J gene: TRBJ2-5
V gene: TRBV7-7
D gene: -
CDR3 DNA: TGTGCTAGCAGCTTAGTCAGAGGAGAAACAGAGACCCAGTACTTC
CDR3 protein: CASSLVRGETETQYF

clone size: -
J gene: TRBJ1-5
V gene: TRBV29-1
D gene: -
CDR3 DNA: TGCAGCGTTGGACAGTCAAATAGCAATCAGCCCCAGCATTTT
CDR3 protein: CSVGQSNSNQPQHF

clone size: -
J gene: TRBJ2-5
V gene: TRBV5-1
D gene: TRBD2
CDR3 DNA: TGCGCCAGTACAAGACTAGCGGGGAGCCAAGAGACCCAGTACTTC
CDR3 protein: CASTRLAGSQETQYF

clone size: once
J gene: TRBJ1-6
V gene: TRBV6-2/TRBV6-3
D gene: TRBD1
CDR3 DNA: TGTGCCAGCAACCCCGGGGACAGGGGGCTATATAATTCACCCCTCCACTTT
CDR3 protein: CASNPGDRGLYNSPLHF

clone size: -
J gene: TRBJ1-6
V gene: TRBV19
D gene: TRBD1
CDR3 DNA: TGTGCCAGTAGACTGGACAGGTGGGGTTCACCCCTCCACTTT
CDR3 protein: CASRLDRWGSPLHF

clone size: once
J gene: TRBJ2-7
V gene: TRBV27
D gene: TRBD1
CDR3 DNA: TGTGCCAGCAGTCCCCATCTGACAGGGACCTACGAGCAGTACTTC
CDR3 protein: CASSPHLTGTYEQYF

clone size: -
J gene: TRBJ1-5
V gene: TRBV27
D gene: TRBD1
CDR3 DNA: TGTGCCAGCAGTTCCACGGGACAGAATAGCAATCAGCCCCAGCATTTT
CDR3 protein: CASSSTGQNSNQPQHF

clone size: once
J gene: TRBJ1-6
V gene: TRBV4-3
D gene: -
CDR3 DNA: TGCGCCAGCAGCCAAGCGGGGAATTCACCCCTCCACTTT
CDR3 protein: CASSQAGNSPLHF

clone size: -
J gene: TRBJ1-5
V gene: TRBV7-2
D gene: TRBD1
CDR3 DNA: TGTGCCAGCAGCTTGGGGACAGGGGAGGGTCAGCCCCAGCATTTT
CDR3 protein: CASSLGTGEGQPQHF

clone size: -
J gene: TRBJ2-7
V gene: TRBV30
D gene: -
CDR3 DNA: TGTGCCTGGAGTGTAGAGGGTGAGCAGTACTTC
CDR3 protein: CAWSVEGEQYF

clone size: -
J gene: TRBJ1-1
V gene: TRBV5-1
D gene: -
CDR3 DNA: TGCGCCAGCAGCCCGGGCGGGTCCGAAGCTTTCTTT
CDR3 protein: CASSPGGSEAFF

clone size: -
J gene: TRBJ1-2
V gene: TRBV19
D gene: TRBD1
CDR3 DNA: TGTGCCAGTAGTTTCTCTCGGACAGGGGTTGGCTACACCTTC
CDR3 protein: CASSFSRTGVGYTF

clone size: -
J gene: TRBJ2-5
V gene: TRBV18
D gene: TRBD2
CDR3 DNA: TGTGCCAGCTCACCCTCCGTGGCGGGGGGGCCCGAGACCCAGTACTTC
CDR3 protein: CASSPSVAGGPETQYF

clone size: -
J gene: TRBJ2-1
V gene: TRBV15
D gene: -
CDR3 DNA: TGTGCCACCAGCAGAGTTGGAGGGGTGGGTAATGAGCAGTTCTTC
CDR3 protein: CATSRVGGVGNEQFF

clone size: -
J gene: TRBJ1-6
V gene: TRBV7-2
D gene: -
CDR3 DNA: TGTGCCAGCAGCTTGGGGGCCTTTAATTCACCCCTCCACTTT
CDR3 protein: CASSLGAFNSPLHF

clone size: -
J gene: TRBJ1-2
V gene: TRBV5-1
D gene: TRBD1
CDR3 DNA: TGCGCCAGCAGCCCGGCGGCAGGGGGCCACTATGGCTACACCTTC
CDR3 protein: CASSPAAGGHYGYTF